These T cell receptor beta chains were read from a single sample in a study of identical twins. TCRdb reanalysed the 5' RACE reads using MiXCR and keeps one entry per CDR3 protein. Of around 570,000 distinct CDR3 sequences in the sample, roughly 9.5% were seen once. A further study also used this sample, focusing on yellow fever vaccine responses in identical twins.

The sample was PBMCs. Every receptor here comes from a woman in her late teens or twenties in good health. CDR3s include the opening cysteine and the closing phenylalanine or tryptophan. The D gene is left open where the match is weak. The size entry is marked missing in some rows and otherwise reads once, few, many or a size class.

d_call: -
v_call: TRBV9
clone_size: few
j_call: TRBJ2-5
cdr3_length: 13
cdr3_nt: TGTGCCAGCAGCGCCTGGGCGTGGGAGACCCAGTACTTC
cdr3_aa: CASSAWAWETQYF

d_call: -
v_call: TRBV4-2
clone_size: few
j_call: TRBJ2-5
cdr3_length: 17
cdr3_nt: TGTGCCAGCAGCCAAGAATGGAGTGGGAGAGGGCAAGAGACCCAGTACTTC
cdr3_aa: CASSQEWSGRGQETQYF

d_call: -
v_call: TRBV29-1
clone_size: few
j_call: TRBJ2-2
cdr3_length: 15
cdr3_nt: TGCAGCCAAGGGCCAGCGGACTCGAACACCGGGGAGCTGTTTTTT
cdr3_aa: CSQGPADSNTGELFF

d_call: -
v_call: TRBV20-1
clone_size: few
j_call: TRBJ2-7
cdr3_length: 12
cdr3_nt: TGCAGTGCTAGGGATGGGGCGGGCGAGCAGTACTTC
cdr3_aa: CSARDGAGEQYF

d_call: -
v_call: TRBV2
clone_size: few
j_call: TRBJ2-7
cdr3_length: 14
cdr3_nt: TGTGCCAGCAGTGAGCCCCCAGACTCCTACGAGCAGTACTTC
cdr3_aa: CASSEPPDSYEQYF

d_call: TRBD1
v_call: TRBV24-1
clone_size: few
j_call: TRBJ2-7
cdr3_length: 13
cdr3_nt: TGTGCCACCCCACGACAGGGTGCCTACGAGCAGTACTTC
cdr3_aa: CATPRQGAYEQYF

d_call: TRBD2
v_call: TRBV2
clone_size: -
j_call: TRBJ2-7
cdr3_length: 15
cdr3_nt: TGTGCCAGCAAGGTCGCGGGACTAGGTTTAGGCGAGCAGTACTTC
cdr3_aa: CASKVAGLGLGEQYF

d_call: TRBD2
v_call: TRBV12-3/TRBV12-4
clone_size: many
j_call: TRBJ2-1
cdr3_length: 19
cdr3_nt: TGTGCCAGCCTACCGATCGGGACAAGCGGGAGAAGAGGCTACAATGAGCAGTTCTTC
cdr3_aa: CASLPIGTSGRRGYNEQFF

d_call: -
v_call: TRBV7-9
clone_size: -
j_call: TRBJ1-4
cdr3_length: 14
cdr3_nt: TGTGCCAGCAGCTTAGACGGGGGGAAGGAAAAACTGTTTTTT
cdr3_aa: CASSLDGGKEKLFF

d_call: TRBD2
v_call: TRBV2
clone_size: few
j_call: TRBJ2-1
cdr3_length: 14
cdr3_nt: TGTGCCAGGGGGAGAGATAGCGGGGGTGGTGAGCAGTTCTTC
cdr3_aa: CARGRDSGGGEQFF

d_call: -
v_call: TRBV4-3
clone_size: few
j_call: TRBJ2-3
cdr3_length: 17
cdr3_nt: TGCGCCAGCAGCGGCCGACTGGCGACTCCTAGCACAGATACGCAGTATTTT
cdr3_aa: CASSGRLATPSTDTQYF

d_call: TRBD2
v_call: TRBV29-1
clone_size: -
j_call: TRBJ2-3
cdr3_length: 13
cdr3_nt: TGCAGCGCTTTAGCGGGGAGCTCCGATACGCAGTATTTT
cdr3_aa: CSALAGSSDTQYF

d_call: -
v_call: TRBV12-3/TRBV12-4
clone_size: few
j_call: TRBJ2-1
cdr3_length: 11
cdr3_nt: TGTGCCAGCACGTCCAACATGGAGCAGTTCTTC
cdr3_aa: CASTSNMEQFF

d_call: TRBD1
v_call: TRBV5-1
clone_size: few
j_call: TRBJ2-2
cdr3_length: 17
cdr3_nt: TGCGCCAGCAGCTTATACCCACAGGGGATGAACACCGGGGAGCTGTTTTTT
cdr3_aa: CASSLYPQGMNTGELFF

d_call: -
v_call: TRBV15
clone_size: -
j_call: TRBJ2-1
cdr3_length: 14
cdr3_nt: TGTGCCACCAAATCCGGGGAAGTATACAATGAGCAGTTCTTC
cdr3_aa: CATKSGEVYNEQFF

d_call: TRBD2
v_call: TRBV12-3/TRBV12-4
clone_size: many
j_call: TRBJ2-1
cdr3_length: 16
cdr3_nt: TGTGCCAGCAGCCCCAGCGGGAGGGCCGAATACAATGAGCAGTTCTTC
cdr3_aa: CASSPSGRAEYNEQFF

d_call: -
v_call: TRBV29-1
clone_size: -
j_call: TRBJ2-5
cdr3_length: 11
cdr3_nt: TGCAGCGTCCGCACGGGGTCGACCCAGTACTTC
cdr3_aa: CSVRTGSTQYF

d_call: -
v_call: TRBV6-1
clone_size: few
j_call: TRBJ2-3
cdr3_length: 17
cdr3_nt: TGTGCCAGCAGTGATCGAAATTTCGGAGGGGTCACAGATACGCAGTATTTT
cdr3_aa: CASSDRNFGGVTDTQYF

d_call: TRBD2
v_call: TRBV7-2
clone_size: -
j_call: TRBJ2-7
cdr3_length: 14
cdr3_nt: TGTGCCAGCAGCCCGACTAGCCTCTCCTACGAGCAGTACTTC
cdr3_aa: CASSPTSLSYEQYF

d_call: TRBD1
v_call: TRBV9
clone_size: many
j_call: TRBJ1-5
cdr3_length: 15
cdr3_nt: TGTGCCAGCAGCGGGGGACAGGGAGTCAATCAGCCCCAGCATTTT
cdr3_aa: CASSGGQGVNQPQHF

d_call: -
v_call: TRBV6-4
clone_size: -
j_call: TRBJ2-1
cdr3_length: 15
cdr3_nt: TGTGCCAGCAGTGACTTTGGCGGGATAGGGAATGAGCAGTTCTTC
cdr3_aa: CASSDFGGIGNEQFF

d_call: -
v_call: TRBV7-2
clone_size: many
j_call: TRBJ2-1
cdr3_length: 11
cdr3_nt: TGTGCCAGCAGCAAAATAAATGAGCAGTTCTTC
cdr3_aa: CASSKINEQFF